These 8 T cell receptor beta chains were sequenced from one sample in a study of blood T cell repertoires in COVID-19. TCRdb's copy holds only in-frame clones and misses some; the assay was immunoSEQ multiplex PCR. The sample shows roughly 330,000 clones, about 89% of them seen only once. The sample taken for sequencing was peripheral blood. The receptors were gathered from a man in his late teens or twenties who had recovered from COVID-19.

Only a few counts were recorded for this clone. The gene calls are TRBV5-4 and TRBJ2-3, with TRBD2 matching over 8 bases. Per germline, CDR1 SGHNT and CDR2 YYREEE (reference sequence). V lost 4 bases, J lost 6 bases, and 7 bases stayed unmatched. CDR3 size: 14 residues. The CDR3 region has the DNA TGTGCCAGCAGCGAGGGACTAGGGGGGGATACGCAGTATTTT. This gives the protein CASSEGLGGDTQYF.

The chain is built from TRBV2 and TRBJ1-5; D is ambiguous. V lost 3 bases, J lost 4 bases, and 10 bases lay in between. This CDR3 has 14 residues. Germline CDR1 reads SNHLY; CDR2 reads FYNNEI. The CDR3 loop reads CASSERSGNQPQHF. CDR3 coding DNA: TGTGCCAGCAGTGAGCGGTCGGGAAATCAGCCCCAGCATTTT.

On this clone itself: The sample holds other DNA sequences that translate to the same CDR3. V gene TRBV7-2 combines with J gene TRBJ2-7; D perhaps matches TRBD1 (6 bases). This CDR3 is built from 15 residues. Germline values: CDR1 SGHTA, CDR2 FQGNSA. Trimming pared 1 base from V and 0 bases from J, leaving 10 bases between. CDR3 protein: CASSLEQGFSYEQYF. The CDR3 nucleotides are TGTGCCAGCAGCTTAGAACAGGGCTTCTCCTACGAGCAGTACTTC.

The rearrangement uses TRBV5-1 and TRBJ2-1, with D tentatively TRBD2 (6 bases). Germline assignment: CDR1 SGHRS and CDR2 YFSETQ. V lost 3 bases and J 5 bases, leaving 18 bases between the germline ends. The CDR3 sequence is 16 residues long. CDR3 nucleotide sequence: TGCGCCAGCAGCTCCCAGCTAAGACTAGTGGACAATGAGCAGTTCTTC. It is translated as CASSSQLRLVDNEQFF.

The chain is built from TRBV10-2 and TRBJ2-5, with D possibly TRBD1 on 6 matching bases. CDR3 length equals 13 residues. Germline V gene lookup returns CDR1 WSHSY and CDR2 SAAADI. Between the trimmed V and J ends, which lost 2 bases and 4 bases, there was a span of 8 bases. The chain's CDR3 is CASSEEQGETQYF. In DNA form, the CDR3 reads TGCGCCAGCAGTGAGGAACAGGGAGAGACCCAGTACTTC.

The CDR3 protein is CASRLQGQKNYGYTF. In DNA form, the CDR3 reads TGTGCCAGCAGACTACAGGGGCAGAAAAACTATGGCTACACCTTC. V is TRBV2 and J is TRBJ1-2; 7 positions agree with TRBD1. The junction had 9 bases not matched to a gene; V was cut back by 6 bases and J by 2 bases. The length of the CDR3 is 15 residues. The V gene's germline CDR1 is SNHLY and CDR2 FYNNEI.

This chain uses TRBV2 with TRBJ2-1, with 8 bases matching TRBD1. The CDR3 sequence is 15 residues long. J lost 7 bases, V lost 6 bases, and 11 bases had no gene match. CDR1 is SNHLY, CDR2 FYNNEI, per germline. The CDR3 protein is CASRWTGSNLNEQFF. CDR3 nucleotide sequence: TGTGCCAGCAGGTGGACAGGGAGTAATTTGAATGAGCAGTTCTTC.

This clone showed up just once. The chain combines TRBV6-5 with TRBJ1-1; 8 bases match TRBD1. Trimming took 6 bases from V and 0 from J; bases not matched to a gene: 3. The length of the CDR3 is 14 residues. CDR1 is MNHEY, CDR2 SVGAGI, per germline. The CDR3: CASRQGALNTEAFF. In DNA form, the CDR3 reads TGTGCCAGCAGGCAGGGGGCTTTGAACACTGAAGCTTTCTTT.